This record looks at one T cell receptor beta chain sequence and its context. Its matching antigen is unknown. Analyses pooled second doses at about 4 or about 12 weeks. The source of the sample is a study of T cell responses to AZD1222 COVID-19 vaccine. Germline assignment: CDR1 SNHLY and CDR2 FYNNEI. With 6 bases removed from V and 3 bases from J, the gap between germline ends came to 11 bases. The CDR3 sequence is 14 residues long. Study results and limitations: The study found vaccine-associated CD4 TCRs spanning spike, dominant at 160-218 and 743-854. Unmutated variant regions are reportedly the target of nearly half of TCRs that are spike-specific. At baseline, seropositivity was found in only a handful of AZD1222 recipients.

Libraries were prepared by immunoSEQ multiplex PCR; TCRdb keeps only in-frame clonotypes and omits some of them. The table includes over 90,000 clones, approximately 90% detected once. The chain couples TRBV2 to TRBJ2-2, with D maybe TRBD2 (5 bases). Sequencing used peripheral blood, obtained 28 days after the second AZD1222 dose. This TCR was sampled from an adult who received the AZD1222 COVID-19 vaccine. CDR3: CASRRPEDTGELFF. CDR3 sequence (DNA): TGTGCCAGCAGGAGACCGGAGGACACCGGGGAGCTGTTTTTT.